Below, one T cell receptor beta chain is given with its context. Its antigen is undetermined. The sample belongs to a study of long-term antiretroviral therapy in people with HIV. The study's findings and limits: Diversity measured after ART increased yet remained under transplant donor controls. All time points showed a repertoire dominated by clones expanded before ART.

CDR3 length equals 15 residues. Between the trimmed V and J ends, which lost 1 base and 5 bases, there was a span of 12 bases. The germline gives CDR1 SGHTA, CDR2 FQGNSA. Run at survey level, the immunoSEQ assay was version v3.0. The data were produced by immunoSEQ multiplex PCR, yet TCRdb's version contains in-frame clones alone and is incomplete. The repertoire includes approximately 33,000 clones, approximately 85% of them detected once, and under 5% sits in the top ten. Specimens carried about 0.85-10 million cryopreserved PBMC before DNA extraction. The sample was unsorted PBMCs, taken 0.8 years before starting antiretroviral therapy. The rearrangement links TRBV7-2 to TRBJ2-1; D tentatively fits TRBD1 or TRBD2 (6 bases each). The TCR was taken from a man aged 18 to 30 with HIV. CDR3 amino acids: CASSLGGAHNNEQFF. CDR3 nucleotide sequence: TGTGCCAGCAGCTTAGGGGGGGCGCACAACAATGAGCAGTTCTTC.